The present TCR beta chain was sequenced within a study of blood T cell repertoires in COVID-19. The CDR3 is made up of 12 amino acids. The V end was cut by 11 bases, the J end by 2 bases, with 12 bases between. Germline-derived CDR1 and CDR2 are MDHEN and SYDVKM. Produced via immunoSEQ multiplex PCR; TCRdb's table is partial and in-frame only. The sample holds about 160,000 clones; more than 75% are singletons and the top ten take about 6%. The source material was peripheral blood. The chain joins TRBV28 to TRBJ1-2, with D unclear. This clonotype was obtained from an elderly man with acute or convalescent COVID-19. The CDR3 reads CAGRGSNYGYTF. DNA for the CDR3: TGTGCCGGCCGCGGATCGAACTATGGCTACACCTTC.